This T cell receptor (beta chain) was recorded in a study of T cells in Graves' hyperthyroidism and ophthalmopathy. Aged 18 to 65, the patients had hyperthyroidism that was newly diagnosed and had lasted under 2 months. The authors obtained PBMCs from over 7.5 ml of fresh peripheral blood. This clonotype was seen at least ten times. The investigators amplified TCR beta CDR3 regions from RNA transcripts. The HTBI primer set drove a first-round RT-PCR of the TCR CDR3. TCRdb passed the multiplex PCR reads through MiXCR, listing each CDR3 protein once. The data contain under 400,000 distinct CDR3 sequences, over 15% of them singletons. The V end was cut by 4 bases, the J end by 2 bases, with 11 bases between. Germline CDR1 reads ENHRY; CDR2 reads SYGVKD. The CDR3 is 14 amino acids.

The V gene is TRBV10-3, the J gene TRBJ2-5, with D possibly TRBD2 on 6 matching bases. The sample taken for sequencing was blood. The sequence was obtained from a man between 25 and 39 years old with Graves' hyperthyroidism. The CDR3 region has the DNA TGTGCCATCAGTGGGACTACTCAACAAGAGACCCAGTACTTC. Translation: CAISGTTQQETQYF.